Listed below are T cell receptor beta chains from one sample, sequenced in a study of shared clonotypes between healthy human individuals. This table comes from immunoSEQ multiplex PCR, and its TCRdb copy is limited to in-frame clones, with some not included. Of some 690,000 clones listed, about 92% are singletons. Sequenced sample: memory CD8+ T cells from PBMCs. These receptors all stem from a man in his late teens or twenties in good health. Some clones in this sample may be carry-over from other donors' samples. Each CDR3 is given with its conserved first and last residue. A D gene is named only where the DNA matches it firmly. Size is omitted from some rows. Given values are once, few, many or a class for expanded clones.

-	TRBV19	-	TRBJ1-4	CATSGTQINEKLFF	TGTGCCACCTCAGGGACACAAATTAATGAAAAACTGTTTTTT
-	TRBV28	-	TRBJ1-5	CASSPGPNQPQHF	TGTGCCAGCAGTCCAGGGCCTAATCAGCCCCAGCATTTT
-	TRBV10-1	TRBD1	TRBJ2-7	CASSEYGTGSLGYEQYF	TGCGCCAGCAGTGAGTATGGGACAGGGAGTCTGGGCTACGAGCAGTACTTC
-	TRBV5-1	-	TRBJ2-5	CASSLADHLQETQYF	TGCGCCAGCAGCTTGGCCGATCACCTCCAAGAGACCCAGTACTTC
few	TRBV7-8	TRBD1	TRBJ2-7	CASGDSRREQYF	TGTGCCAGCGGGGACAGCAGACGGGAGCAGTACTTC
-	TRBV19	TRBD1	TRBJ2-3	CASKLRGLRADTQYF	TGTGCCAGTAAGCTCAGGGGGCTCAGGGCAGATACGCAGTATTTT
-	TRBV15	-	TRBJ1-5	CATSPQLWAVNQPQHF	TGTGCCACCAGTCCCCAGCTCTGGGCAGTCAATCAGCCCCAGCATTTT
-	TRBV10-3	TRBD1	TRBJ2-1	CAISEPGQGYNEQFF	TGTGCCATCAGTGAGCCGGGACAGGGCTACAATGAGCAGTTCTTC
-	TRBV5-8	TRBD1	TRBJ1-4	CASSWGQGAGEKLFF	TGTGCCAGCAGCTGGGGACAGGGGGCCGGTGAAAAACTGTTTTTT
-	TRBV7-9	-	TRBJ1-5	CASSLVGGNQPQHF	TGTGCCAGCAGCTTAGTGGGGGGCAATCAGCCCCAGCATTTT
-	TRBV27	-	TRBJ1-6	CASSYGLSSYNSPLHF	TGTGCCAGCAGTTACGGATTAAGCTCCTATAATTCACCCCTCCACTTT
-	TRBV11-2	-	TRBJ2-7	CASSLPGVPEQYF	TGTGCCAGCAGCTTACCGGGGGTACCCGAGCAGTACTTC
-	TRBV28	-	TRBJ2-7	CASSFYGGNYEQYF	TGTGCCAGCAGTTTTTACGGTGGAAACTACGAGCAGTACTTC
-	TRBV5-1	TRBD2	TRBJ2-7	CASRLAGAGEQYF	TGCGCCAGCAGACTAGCGGGAGCCGGAGAGCAGTACTTC
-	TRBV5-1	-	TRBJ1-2	CASSEGERSF	TGCGCCAGCAGTGAGGGGGAAAGATCCTTC
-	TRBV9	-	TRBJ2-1	CASSVSQGNNEQFF	TGTGCCAGCAGCGTTAGTCAGGGGAACAATGAGCAGTTCTTC
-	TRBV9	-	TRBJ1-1	CASSSTSRGTEAFF	TGTGCCAGCAGCTCAACCTCCAGGGGCACTGAAGCTTTCTTT
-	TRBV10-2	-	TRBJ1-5	CASTGGNNQPQHF	TGCGCCAGCACAGGCGGAAACAATCAGCCCCAGCATTTT
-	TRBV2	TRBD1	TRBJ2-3	CASSEGQGRRTDTQYF	TGTGCCAGCAGTGAGGGACAGGGGCGTCGCACAGATACGCAGTATTTT
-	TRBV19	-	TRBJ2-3	CASSGGPTTQYF	TGTGCCAGTAGTGGGGGTCCAACGACGCAGTATTTT
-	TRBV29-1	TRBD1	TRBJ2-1	CSVVTGNYNEQFF	TGCAGCGTTGTGACAGGGAACTACAATGAGCAGTTCTTC
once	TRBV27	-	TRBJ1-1	CASSYTGRNTEAFF	TGTGCCAGCAGCTACACAGGGAGAAACACTGAAGCTTTCTTT
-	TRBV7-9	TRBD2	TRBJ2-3	CASSLTSGRSDTQYF	TGTGCCAGCAGCTTAACTAGCGGGAGATCAGATACGCAGTATTTT
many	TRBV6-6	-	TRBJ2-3	CASSYGPTDTQYF	TGTGCCAGCAGTTACGGGCCCACAGATACGCAGTATTTT
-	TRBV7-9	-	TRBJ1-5	CASSAPRDGLSNQPQHF	TGTGCCAGCAGCGCACCCCGGGACGGATTAAGCAATCAGCCCCAGCATTTT